This TCR beta chain was retrieved from a study of identical twins. TCRdb re-called the 5' RACE reads with MiXCR, one entry per CDR3 protein. The sample includes around 250,000 distinct CDR3 sequences, approximately 8.6% of them seen just once. The CDR3 runs to 14 residues. CDR1 and CDR2 (germline): SGHTA, FQGNSA. V was trimmed by 4 bases and J by 3 bases, leaving 12 bases between them. The same data also went into a second study, on yellow fever vaccine responses in identical twins. That work states: Twins' T cell vaccine responses reportedly looked partly convergent, partly personalized.

The sequence was obtained from a woman under 30 in good health. Input material: CD8+ T cells sorted from blood. The chain recombines TRBV7-2 with TRBJ1-1; D remains ambiguous. The CDR3 nucleotides are TGTGCCAGCAGCTATCGTAATTTGGACACTGAAGCTTTCTTT. Its protein is CASSYRNLDTEAFF.